Shown below are 5 T cell receptor beta chains from a single sample sequenced in a study of blood T cell repertoires in COVID-19. TCRdb's table, derived via immunoSEQ multiplex PCR, lists solely in-frame clones and lacks some. The top ten hold approximately 2.9% of the sample, which has 190,000 or so clones, 78% seen once. Material for sequencing was peripheral blood. Receptor source: an elderly woman with active or convalescent COVID-19.

The chain combines TRBV3-1 (or the pseudogene TRBV3-2) with TRBJ1-6; D not certain. V lost 5 bases to trimming and J lost 9 bases, with 14 bases between them. The CDR3 runs 14 residues. Germline CDR1 is LGHDT and CDR2 is YNNKEL (reference sequence). The CDR3 sequence is CASSTRGSGSPLHF. The CDR3 bases are TGTGCCAGCAGCACGAGAGGGTCTGGTTCACCCCTCCACTTT.

This clone was recorded only once. The J gene is TRBJ1-3, the V gene TRBV5-1, with 7 bases lining up with TRBD1. V dropped 4 bases and J dropped 0; count of bases not matched to a gene: 10. The CDR3 contains 17 residues. Germline CDR1 SGHRS, CDR2 YFSETQ. Here the CDR3 DNA reads TGCGCCAGCAGCGCCCGGACAGGTTACAGCTCTGGAAACACCATATATTTT. This codes for CASSARTGYSSGNTIYF.

This chain uses TRBV20-1 with TRBJ1-4, with a possible D match to TRBD1 (5 bases). CDR1 and CDR2 (germline): DFQATT, SNEGSKA (reference sequence). The V end was cut by 3 bases, the J end by 8 bases, with 19 bases between. CDR3 length equals 15 residues. Here the CDR3 reads CSASPFGGGYEKLFF. In DNA, the CDR3 is TGCAGTGCTAGTCCCTTTGGGGGAGGATACGAAAAACTGTTTTTT.

The chain carries TRBV27 and TRBJ1-1; D possibly corresponds to TRBD1 (6 bases). The V gene's germline CDR1 is MNHEY and CDR2 SMNVEV (reference sequence). The CDR3 contains 14 residues. V lost 9 bases to trimming and J lost 0 bases, with 14 bases between them. The CDR3 loop is CASRLGAVNTEAFF. The CDR3 coding sequence is TGTGCCAGTAGATTGGGGGCGGTGAACACTGAAGCTTTCTTT.

This chain joins TRBV7-2 and TRBJ1-2, with TRBD1 matching 10 bases. CDR1 and CDR2 from the germline V gene are SGHTA and FQGNSA. The ends lost 4 bases at V and 5 bases at J; junction bases unmatched: 4. CDR3 length equals 14 residues. The CDR3 sequence: CASSSGTGAYGYTF. DNA of the CDR3: TGTGCCAGCAGCTCCGGGACAGGGGCTTATGGCTACACCTTC.